The source of this TCR beta chain is a study of blood T cell repertoires in COVID-19. Study-level background: Acute and convalescent COVID-19 specimens originated in the United States, Italy and Spain. T cells, B-cell-depleted T cells, or PBMCs supplied cDNA or gDNA.

Sequenced by immunoSEQ multiplex PCR; TCRdb stores in-frame clones only, minus some. The data hold 150,000 to 200,000 clones, with roughly nine tenths observed a single time. This TCR came from a man in his 70s with active or convalescent COVID-19. The sequenced sample consisted of peripheral blood.

The CDR3 DNA reads as TGTGCCAGCAGTGGCCTCCGCAGGGAAAAAAAAATCTACGAGCAGTACTTC. This encodes CASSGLRREKKIYEQYF. The chain uses TRBV25-1 and TRBJ2-7; TRBD1 might be the D (5 bases). The V end lost 4 bases, the J end lost 3 bases, and 22 bases lay between the germline ends. Germline CDR1 reads MGHDK; CDR2 reads SYGVNS. This CDR3 spans 17 amino acids.